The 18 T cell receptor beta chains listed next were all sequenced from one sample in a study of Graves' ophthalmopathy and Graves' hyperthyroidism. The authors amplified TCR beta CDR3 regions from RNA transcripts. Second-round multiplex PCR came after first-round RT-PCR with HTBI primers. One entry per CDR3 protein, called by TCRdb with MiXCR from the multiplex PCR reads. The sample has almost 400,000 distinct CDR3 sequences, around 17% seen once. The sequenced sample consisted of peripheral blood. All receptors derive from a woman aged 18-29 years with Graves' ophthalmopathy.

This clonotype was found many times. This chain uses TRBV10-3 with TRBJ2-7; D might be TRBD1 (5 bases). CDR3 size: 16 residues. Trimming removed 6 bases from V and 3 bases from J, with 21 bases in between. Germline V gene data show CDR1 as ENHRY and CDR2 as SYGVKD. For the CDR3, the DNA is TGTGCCATCAGCGCAGGGCCACGGAAGCACATCTACGAGCAGTACTTC. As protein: CAISAGPRKHIYEQYF.

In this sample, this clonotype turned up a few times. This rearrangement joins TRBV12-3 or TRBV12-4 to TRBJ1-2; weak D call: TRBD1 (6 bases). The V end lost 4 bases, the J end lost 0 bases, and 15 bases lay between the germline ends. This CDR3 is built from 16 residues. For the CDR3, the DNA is TGTGCCAGCAGTTCGAGACAGGACTTGACTAACTATGGCTACACCTTC. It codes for CASSSRQDLTNYGYTF.

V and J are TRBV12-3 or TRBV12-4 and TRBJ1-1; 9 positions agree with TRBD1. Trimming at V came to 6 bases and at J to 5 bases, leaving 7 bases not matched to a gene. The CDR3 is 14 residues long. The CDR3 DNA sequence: TGTGCCAGCAGAACAACAGGGGGCGGGACTGAAGCTTTCTTT. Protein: CASRTTGGGTEAFF.

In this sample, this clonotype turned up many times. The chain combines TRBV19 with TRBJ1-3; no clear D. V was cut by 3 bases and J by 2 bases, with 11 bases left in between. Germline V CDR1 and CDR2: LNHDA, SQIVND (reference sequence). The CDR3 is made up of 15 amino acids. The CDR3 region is CASSMLGEPGNTIYF. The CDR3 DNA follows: TGTGCCAGTAGTATGCTCGGGGAACCTGGAAACACCATATATTTT.

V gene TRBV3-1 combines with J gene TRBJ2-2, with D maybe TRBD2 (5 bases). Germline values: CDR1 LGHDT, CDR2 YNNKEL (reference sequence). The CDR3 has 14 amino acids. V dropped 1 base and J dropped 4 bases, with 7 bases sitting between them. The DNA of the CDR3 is TGTGCCAGCAGCCAAGGCGGGCCCACCGGGGAGCTGTTTTTT. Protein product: CASSQGGPTGELFF.

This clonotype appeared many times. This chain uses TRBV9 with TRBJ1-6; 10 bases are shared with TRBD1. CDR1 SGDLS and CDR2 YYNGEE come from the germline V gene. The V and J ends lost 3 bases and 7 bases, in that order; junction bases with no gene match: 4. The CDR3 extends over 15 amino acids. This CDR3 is CASSDKDRGNSPLHF. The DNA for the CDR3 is TGTGCCAGCAGCGACAAGGACAGGGGGAATTCACCCCTCCACTTT.

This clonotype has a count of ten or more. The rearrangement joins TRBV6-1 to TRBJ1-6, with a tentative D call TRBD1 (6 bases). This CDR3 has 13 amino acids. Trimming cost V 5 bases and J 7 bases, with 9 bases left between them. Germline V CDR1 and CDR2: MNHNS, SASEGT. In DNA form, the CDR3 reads TGTGCCAGCAGTTCAACAGGGAATTCACCCCTCCACTTT. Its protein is CASSSTGNSPLHF.

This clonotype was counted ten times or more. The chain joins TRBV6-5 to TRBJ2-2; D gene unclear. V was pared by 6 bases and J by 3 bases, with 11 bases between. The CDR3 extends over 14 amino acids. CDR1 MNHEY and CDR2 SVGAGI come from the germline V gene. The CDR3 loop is CASSRQAYTGELFF. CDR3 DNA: TGTGCCAGCAGCCGTCAGGCGTACACCGGGGAGCTGTTTTTT.

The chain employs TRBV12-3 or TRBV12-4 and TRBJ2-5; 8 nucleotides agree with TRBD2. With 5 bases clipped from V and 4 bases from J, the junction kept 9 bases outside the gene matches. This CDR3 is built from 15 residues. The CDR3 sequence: CASSLGLVGAETQYF. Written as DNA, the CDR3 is TGTGCCAGCAGTCTGGGACTAGTCGGCGCAGAGACCCAGTACTTC.

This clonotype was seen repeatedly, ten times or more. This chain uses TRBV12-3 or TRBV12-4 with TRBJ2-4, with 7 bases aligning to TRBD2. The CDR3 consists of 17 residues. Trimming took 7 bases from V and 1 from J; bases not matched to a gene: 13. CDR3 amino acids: CASNPPSGSLAKNIQYF. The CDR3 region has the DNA TGTGCCAGCAACCCGCCTAGCGGTTCGTTGGCCAAAAACATTCAGTACTTC.

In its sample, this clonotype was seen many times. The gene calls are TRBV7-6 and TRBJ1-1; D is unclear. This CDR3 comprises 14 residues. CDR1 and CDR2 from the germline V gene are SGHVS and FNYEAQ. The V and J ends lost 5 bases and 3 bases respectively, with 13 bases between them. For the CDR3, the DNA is TGTGCCAGCAGCCTCCTCCGTGTTTACACTGAAGCTTTCTTT. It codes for CASSLLRVYTEAFF.

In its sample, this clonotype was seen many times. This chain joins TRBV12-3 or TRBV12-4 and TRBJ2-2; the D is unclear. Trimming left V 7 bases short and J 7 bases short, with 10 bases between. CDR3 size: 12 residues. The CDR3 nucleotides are TGTGCCAGCAAGCTAAATCGCGGGGAGCTGTTTTTT. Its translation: CASKLNRGELFF.

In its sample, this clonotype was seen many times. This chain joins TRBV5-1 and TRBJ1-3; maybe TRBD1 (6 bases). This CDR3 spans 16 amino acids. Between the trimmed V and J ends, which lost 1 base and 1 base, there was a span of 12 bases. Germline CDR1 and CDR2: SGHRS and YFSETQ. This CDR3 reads CASSLWGQGSGNTIYF. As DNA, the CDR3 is TGCGCCAGCAGCTTGTGGGGGCAGGGGTCTGGAAACACCATATATTTT.

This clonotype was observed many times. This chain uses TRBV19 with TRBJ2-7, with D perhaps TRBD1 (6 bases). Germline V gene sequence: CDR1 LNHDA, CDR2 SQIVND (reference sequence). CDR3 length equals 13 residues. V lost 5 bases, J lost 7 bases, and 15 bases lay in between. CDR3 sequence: CASSVDSLREQYF. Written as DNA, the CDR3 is TGTGCCAGTAGTGTGGACAGTCTGAGAGAGCAGTACTTC.

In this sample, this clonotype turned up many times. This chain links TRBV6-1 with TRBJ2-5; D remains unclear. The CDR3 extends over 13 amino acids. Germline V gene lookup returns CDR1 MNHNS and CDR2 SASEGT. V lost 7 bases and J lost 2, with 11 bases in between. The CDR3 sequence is CASKVVLQETQYF. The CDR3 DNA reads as TGTGCCAGCAAGGTGGTTCTACAAGAGACCCAGTACTTC.

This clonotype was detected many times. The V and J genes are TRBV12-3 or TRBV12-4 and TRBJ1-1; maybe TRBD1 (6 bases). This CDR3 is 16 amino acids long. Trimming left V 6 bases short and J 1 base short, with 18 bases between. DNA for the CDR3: TGTGCCAGCAGACCTCAGGGGTCTCTGGGGAACACTGAAGCTTTCTTT. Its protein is CASRPQGSLGNTEAFF.

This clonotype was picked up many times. The chain's CDR3 is CAISERTGPGEQYF. Here the CDR3 DNA reads TGTGCCATCAGTGAGCGGACAGGGCCGGGGGAGCAGTACTTC. The chain couples TRBV10-3 to TRBJ2-7; TRBD1 matches at 8 bases. CDR1 and CDR2 (germline): ENHRY, SYGVKD. The ends lost 2 bases at V and 7 bases at J; junction bases unmatched: 7. CDR3 length: 14 residues.

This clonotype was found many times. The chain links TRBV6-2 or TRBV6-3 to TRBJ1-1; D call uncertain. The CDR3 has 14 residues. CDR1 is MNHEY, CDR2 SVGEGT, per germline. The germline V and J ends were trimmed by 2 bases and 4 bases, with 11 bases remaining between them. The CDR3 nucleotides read TGTGCCAGCAGTTACCGCCCTGTAAGCACTGAAGCTTTCTTT. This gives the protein CASSYRPVSTEAFF.